This T cell receptor beta chain was retrieved from a study of T cells in Graves' hyperthyroidism and ophthalmopathy. Background on the study: Peripheral blood was acquired at first diagnosis, ahead of any therapy whatsoever.

Amplification yielded TCR beta CDR3 regions, with RNA transcripts as the source. HTBI primers drove first-round RT-PCR of the TCR CDR3. TCRdb itself ran the multiplex PCR reads through MiXCR, one entry per CDR3 protein. The sample lists 390,000 or so distinct CDR3 sequences, about 14% occurring once. Trimming removed 4 bases from V and 0 bases from J, with 10 bases in between. The CDR3 contains 14 residues. CDR1 MNHEY and CDR2 SMNVEV come from the germline V gene (reference sequence). This clonotype was counted between two and nine times. Diagnosis rested on symptoms, serum thyroxine and TRAb, thyroid ultrasound, and orbital computed tomography.

The sample was blood. This chain joins TRBV27 and TRBJ2-7, with no clear D. The receptor was derived from a man between 18 and 35 years old with Graves' ophthalmopathy. For the CDR3, the DNA is TGTGCCAGCAGTTGGTCGGCAGGCTCCTACGAGCAGTACTTC. The encoded protein is CASSWSAGSYEQYF.